Given below is one T cell receptor beta chain in context. Assay: immunoSEQ multiplex PCR; the TCRdb copy retains only in-frame clones and omits some. The sample holds about 90,000 clones; over 75% are singletons and the top ten take roughly 15%. This sample was included in a study of radiotherapy plus CTLA-4 blockade in lung cancer. CDR3 length: 13 amino acids. CDR1 is MNHEY, CDR2 SMNVEV, per germline (reference sequence). Trimming removed 6 bases at V and 1 base at J, with 10 bases between. The sequence came from a human donor with non-small cell lung cancer that progressed on radiotherapy plus ipilimumab. V and J are TRBV27 and TRBJ2-7; TRBD1 might be the D (6 bases). The material sequenced was peripheral blood, taken from a patient treated with radiotherapy plus ipilimumab. The CDR3 region has the DNA TGTGCCAGCAGCCTACAGGGATCCTACGAGCAGTACTTC. This gives the protein CASSLQGSYEQYF.